The sequence of this T cell receptor (beta chain) was determined in a study of a mutant IDH1 vaccine in newly diagnosed glioma. Study-wide context: Patients arrived already treated with radiotherapy, temozolomide, or both, most having had both.

The length of the CDR3 is 15 residues. Germline CDR1 reads MNHNS; CDR2 reads SASEGT. Trimming stripped 8 bases from V and 1 base from J, with 17 bases between. With regard to this clone: Its antigen is currently unknown.

Profiled with immunoSEQ multiplex PCR; TCRdb holds only in-frame clones, not every one. Of under 70,000 clones in the sample, 81% were seen once. This sample's time point: week 5, during vaccination. Each dose delivered 300 ug of mutant IDH1 20-mer peptide subcutaneously with imiquimod. The chain couples TRBV6-1 to TRBJ2-5; no reliable D call. The sequences come from PBMCs, collected from a glioma patient whose treatment included an IDH1 peptide vaccine. This TCR was recovered from a man under 40 with glioma. CDR3 sequence: CASGLGPTSQETQYF. The CDR3 bases are TGTGCCAGCGGGCTAGGACCGACGTCCCAAGAGACCCAGTACTTC.